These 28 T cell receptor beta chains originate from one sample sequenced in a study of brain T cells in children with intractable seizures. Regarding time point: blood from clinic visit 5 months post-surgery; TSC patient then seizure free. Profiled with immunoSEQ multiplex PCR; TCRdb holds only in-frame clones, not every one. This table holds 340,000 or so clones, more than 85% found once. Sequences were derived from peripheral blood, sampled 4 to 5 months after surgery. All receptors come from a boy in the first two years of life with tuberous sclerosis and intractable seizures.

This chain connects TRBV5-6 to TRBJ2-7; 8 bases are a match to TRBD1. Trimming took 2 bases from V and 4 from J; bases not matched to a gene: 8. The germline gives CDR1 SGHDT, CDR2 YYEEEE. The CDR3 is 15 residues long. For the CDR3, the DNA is TGTGCCAGCAGCTTAGTGGACAGGGACGGATACGAGCAGTACTTC. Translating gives CASSLVDRDGYEQYF.

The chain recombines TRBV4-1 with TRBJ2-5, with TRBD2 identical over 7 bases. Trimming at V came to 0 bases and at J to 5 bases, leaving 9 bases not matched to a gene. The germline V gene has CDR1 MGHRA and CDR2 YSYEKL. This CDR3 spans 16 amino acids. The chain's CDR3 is CASSQDSGGGWETQYF. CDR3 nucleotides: TGCGCCAGCAGCCAAGATTCTGGCGGGGGATGGGAGACCCAGTACTTC.

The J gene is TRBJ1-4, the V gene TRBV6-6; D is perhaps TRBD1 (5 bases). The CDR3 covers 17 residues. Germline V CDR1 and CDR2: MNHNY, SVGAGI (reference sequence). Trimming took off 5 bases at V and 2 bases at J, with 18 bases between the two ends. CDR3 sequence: CASSPPTGPGTNEKLFF. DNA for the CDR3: TGTGCCAGCAGTCCCCCCACGGGACCGGGGACTAATGAAAAACTGTTTTTT.

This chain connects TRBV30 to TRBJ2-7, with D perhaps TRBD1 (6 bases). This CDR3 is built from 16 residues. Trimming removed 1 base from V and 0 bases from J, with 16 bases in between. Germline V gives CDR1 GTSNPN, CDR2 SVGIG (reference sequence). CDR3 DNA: TGTGCCTGGAGTGCCCACACCCGGACAGACTCCTACGAGCAGTACTTC. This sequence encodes CAWSAHTRTDSYEQYF.

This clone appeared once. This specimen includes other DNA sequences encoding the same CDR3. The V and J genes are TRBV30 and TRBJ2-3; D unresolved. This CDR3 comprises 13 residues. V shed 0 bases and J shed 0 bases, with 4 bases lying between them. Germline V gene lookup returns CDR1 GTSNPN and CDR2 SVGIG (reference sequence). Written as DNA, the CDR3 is TGTGCCTGGAGTGTAGGGAGCACAGATACGCAGTATTTT. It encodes CAWSVGSTDTQYF.

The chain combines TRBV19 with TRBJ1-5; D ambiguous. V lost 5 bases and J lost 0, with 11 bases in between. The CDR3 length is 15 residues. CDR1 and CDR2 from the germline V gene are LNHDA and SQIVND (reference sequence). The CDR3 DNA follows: TGTGCCAGTAGTTTATACCTTTATAGCAATCAGCCCCAGCATTTT. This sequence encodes CASSLYLYSNQPQHF.

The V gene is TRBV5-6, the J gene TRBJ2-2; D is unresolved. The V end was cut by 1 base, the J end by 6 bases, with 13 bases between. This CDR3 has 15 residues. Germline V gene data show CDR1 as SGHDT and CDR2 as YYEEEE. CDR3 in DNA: TGTGCCAGCAGCTTGTTTCGGTCTCGGGCCGGGGAGCTGTTTTTT. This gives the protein CASSLFRSRAGELFF.

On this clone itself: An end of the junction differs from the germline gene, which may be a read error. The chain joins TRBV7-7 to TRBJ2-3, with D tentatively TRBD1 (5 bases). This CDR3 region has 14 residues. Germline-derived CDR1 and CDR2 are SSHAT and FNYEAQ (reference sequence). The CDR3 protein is CASSATGSTDTQYF. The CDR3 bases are TGTGCTAGCAGCGCTACAGGCAGCACAGATACGCAGTATTTT.

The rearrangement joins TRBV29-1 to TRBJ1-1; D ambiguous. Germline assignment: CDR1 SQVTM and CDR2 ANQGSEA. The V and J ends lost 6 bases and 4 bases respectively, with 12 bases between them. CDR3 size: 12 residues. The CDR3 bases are TGCAGCGTCGCCTCCTCGGGCACTGAAGCTTTCTTT. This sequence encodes CSVASSGTEAFF.

The CDR3 loop reads CSASSYSQPQHF. CDR3 in DNA: TGCAGTGCTAGTTCTTATAGTCAGCCCCAGCATTTT. The gene calls are TRBV20-1 and TRBJ1-5; D is ambiguous. Germline V gene lookup returns CDR1 DFQATT and CDR2 SNEGSKA (reference sequence). CDR3 length equals 12 residues. Trimming removed 3 bases at V and 6 bases at J, with 9 bases between.

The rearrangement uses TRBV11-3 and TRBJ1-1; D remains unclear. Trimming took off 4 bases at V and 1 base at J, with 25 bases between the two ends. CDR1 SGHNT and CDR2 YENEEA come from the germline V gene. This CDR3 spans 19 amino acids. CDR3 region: CASSSNYIGLTYSNTEAFF. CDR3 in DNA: TGTGCCAGCAGCTCCAATTATATCGGGCTGACTTACTCGAACACTGAAGCTTTCTTT. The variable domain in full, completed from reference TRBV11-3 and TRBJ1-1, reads EAGVVQSPRYKIIEKKQPVAFWCNPISGHNTLYWYLQNLGQGPELLIRYENEEAVDDSQLPKDRFSAERLKGVDSTLKIQPAELGDSAVYLCASSSNYIGLTYSNTEAFFGQGTRLTVV.

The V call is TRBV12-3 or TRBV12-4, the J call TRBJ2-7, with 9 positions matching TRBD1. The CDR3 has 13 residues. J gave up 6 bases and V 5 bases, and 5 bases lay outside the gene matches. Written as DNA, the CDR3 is TGTGCCAGCAGTATAGGGACAGGGCTCGAGCAGTACTTC. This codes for CASSIGTGLEQYF.

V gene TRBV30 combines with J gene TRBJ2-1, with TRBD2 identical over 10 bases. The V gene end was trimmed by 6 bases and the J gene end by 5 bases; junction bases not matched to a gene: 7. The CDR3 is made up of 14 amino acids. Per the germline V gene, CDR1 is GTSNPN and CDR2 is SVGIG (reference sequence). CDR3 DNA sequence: TGTGCCTGTTTTAGCGGGGGGTCCAACAATGAGCAGTTCTTC. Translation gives CACFSGGSNNEQFF.

This chain's CDR3 is CASSLRQEHYNEQFF. In DNA form, the CDR3 reads TGTGCCAGCAGCTTACGACAGGAACACTACAATGAGCAGTTCTTC. The V call is TRBV11-3, the J call TRBJ2-1; the D gene is possibly TRBD1 (6 bases). V lost 2 bases to trimming and J lost 3 bases, with 11 bases between them. Germline loops: CDR1 SGHNT, CDR2 YENEEA. This CDR3 contains 15 residues.

The CDR3 here is CASSSLGQGRRETQYF. The CDR3 DNA reads as TGTGCCAGCAGTTCTTTAGGACAGGGGCGGAGAGAGACCCAGTACTTC. The chain recombines TRBV6-5 with TRBJ2-5; 9 bases are shared with TRBD1. V lost 4 bases and J lost 4; bases outside the gene matches: 10. The V gene's germline CDR1 is MNHEY and CDR2 SVGAGI. The CDR3 spans 16 residues.

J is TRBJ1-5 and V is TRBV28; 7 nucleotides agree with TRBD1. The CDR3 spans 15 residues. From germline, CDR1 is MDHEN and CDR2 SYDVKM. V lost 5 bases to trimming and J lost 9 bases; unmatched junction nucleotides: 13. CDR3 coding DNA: TGTGCCAGCAGTCCGGGACAGACCGTTGGGGGGCCCCAGCATTTT. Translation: CASSPGQTVGGPQHF. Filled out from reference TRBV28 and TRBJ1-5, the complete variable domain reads DVKVTQSSRYLVKRTGEKVFLECVQDMDHENMFWYRQDPGLGLRLIYFSYDVKMKEKGDIPEGYSVSREKKERFSLILESASTNQTSMYLCASSPGQTVGGPQHFGDGTRLSIL.

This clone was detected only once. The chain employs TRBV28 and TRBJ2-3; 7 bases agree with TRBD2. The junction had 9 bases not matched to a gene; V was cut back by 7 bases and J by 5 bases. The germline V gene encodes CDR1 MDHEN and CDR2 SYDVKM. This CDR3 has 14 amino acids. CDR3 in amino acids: CASTPGGDLDTQYF. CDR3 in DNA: TGTGCCAGCACCCCTGGGGGGGATTTAGATACGCAGTATTTT.

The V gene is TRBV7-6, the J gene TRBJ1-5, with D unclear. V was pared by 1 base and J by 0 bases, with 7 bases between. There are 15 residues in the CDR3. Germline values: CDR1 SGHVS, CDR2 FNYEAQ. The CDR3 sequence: CASSLGQYSNQPQHF. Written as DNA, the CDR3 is TGTGCCAGCAGCTTAGGGCAATATAGCAATCAGCCCCAGCATTTT.

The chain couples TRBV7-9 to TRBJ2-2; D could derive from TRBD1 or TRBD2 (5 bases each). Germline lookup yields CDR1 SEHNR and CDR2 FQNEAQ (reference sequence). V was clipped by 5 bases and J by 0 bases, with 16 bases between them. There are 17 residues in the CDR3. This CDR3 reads CASSDGTLGANTGELFF. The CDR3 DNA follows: TGTGCCAGCAGCGACGGGACCCTTGGGGCGAACACCGGGGAGCTGTTTTTT.

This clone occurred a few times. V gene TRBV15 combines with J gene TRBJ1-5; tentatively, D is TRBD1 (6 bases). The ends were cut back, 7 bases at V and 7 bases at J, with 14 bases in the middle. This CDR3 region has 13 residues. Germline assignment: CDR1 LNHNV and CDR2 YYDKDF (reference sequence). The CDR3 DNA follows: TGTGCCACCACAACAGGGTCAGGACAGCCCCAGCATTTT. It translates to CATTTGSGQPQHF. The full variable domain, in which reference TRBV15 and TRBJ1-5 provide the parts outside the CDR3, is DAMVIQNPRYQVTQFGKPVTLSCSQTLNHNVMYWYQQKSSQAPKLLFHYYDKDFNNEADTPDNFQSRRPNTSFCFLDIRSPGLGDTAMYLCATTTGSGQPQHFGDGTRLSIL.

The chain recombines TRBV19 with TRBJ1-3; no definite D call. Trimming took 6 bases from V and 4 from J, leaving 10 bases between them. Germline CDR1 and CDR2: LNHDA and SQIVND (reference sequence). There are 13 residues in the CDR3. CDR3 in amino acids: CASSLHEGNTIYF. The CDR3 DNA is TGTGCCAGTAGCCTCCATGAGGGAAACACCATATATTTT. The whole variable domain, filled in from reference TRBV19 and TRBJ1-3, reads DGGITQSPKYLFRKEGQNVTLSCEQNLNHDAMYWYRQDPGQGLRLIYYSQIVNDFQKGDIAEGYSVSREKKESFPLTVTSAQKNPTAFYLCASSLHEGNTIYFGEGSWLTVV.

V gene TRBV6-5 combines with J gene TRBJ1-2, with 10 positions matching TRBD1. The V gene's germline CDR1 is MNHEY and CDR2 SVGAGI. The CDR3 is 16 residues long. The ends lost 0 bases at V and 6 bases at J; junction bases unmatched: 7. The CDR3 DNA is TGTGCCAGCAGTTACTCACCGACAGGGGGCGAAGATGGCTACACCTTC. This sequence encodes CASSYSPTGGEDGYTF.

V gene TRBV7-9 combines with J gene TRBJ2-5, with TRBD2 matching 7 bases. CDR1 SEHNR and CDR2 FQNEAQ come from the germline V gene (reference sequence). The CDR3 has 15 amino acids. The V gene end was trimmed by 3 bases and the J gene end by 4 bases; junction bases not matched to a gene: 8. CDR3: CASSFVGLGPETQYF. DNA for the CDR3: TGTGCCAGCAGCTTTGTCGGACTAGGGCCAGAGACCCAGTACTTC.

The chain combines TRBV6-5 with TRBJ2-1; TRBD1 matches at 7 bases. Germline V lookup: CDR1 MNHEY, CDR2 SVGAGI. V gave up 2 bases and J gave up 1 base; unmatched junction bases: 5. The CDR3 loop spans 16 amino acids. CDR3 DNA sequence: TGTGCCAGCAGTTACATACCGGGACAGTCCTACAATGAGCAGTTCTTC. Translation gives CASSYIPGQSYNEQFF.

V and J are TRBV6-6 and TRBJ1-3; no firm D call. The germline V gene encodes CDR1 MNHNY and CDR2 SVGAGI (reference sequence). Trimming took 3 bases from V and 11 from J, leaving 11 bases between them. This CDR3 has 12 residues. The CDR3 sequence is CASSYESPAIYF. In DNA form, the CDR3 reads TGTGCCAGCAGTTATGAGAGCCCGGCCATATATTTT.

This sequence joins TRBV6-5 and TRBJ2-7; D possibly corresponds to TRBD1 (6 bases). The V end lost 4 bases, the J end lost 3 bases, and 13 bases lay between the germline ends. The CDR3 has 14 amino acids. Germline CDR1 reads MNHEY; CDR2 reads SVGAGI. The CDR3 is CASSLAGDHYEQYF. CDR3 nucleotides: TGTGCCAGCAGTTTGGCAGGGGACCACTACGAGCAGTACTTC.

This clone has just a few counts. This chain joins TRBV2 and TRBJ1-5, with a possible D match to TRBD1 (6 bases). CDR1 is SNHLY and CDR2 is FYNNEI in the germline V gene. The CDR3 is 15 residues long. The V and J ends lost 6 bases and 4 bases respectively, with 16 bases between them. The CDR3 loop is CASSRGGALNQPQHF. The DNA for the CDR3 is TGTGCCAGCAGCCGCGGGGGGGCCTTAAATCAGCCCCAGCATTTT.

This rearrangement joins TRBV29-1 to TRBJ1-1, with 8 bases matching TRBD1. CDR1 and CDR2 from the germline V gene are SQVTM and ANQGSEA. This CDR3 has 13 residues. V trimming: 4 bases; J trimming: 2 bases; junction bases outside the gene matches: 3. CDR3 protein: CSVVQGANTEAFF. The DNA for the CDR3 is TGCAGCGTTGTTCAGGGGGCTAACACTGAAGCTTTCTTT.